A selection of T cell receptor beta chains follows, all from one sample in a study of T cell responses to AZD1222 COVID-19 vaccine. Generated by immunoSEQ multiplex PCR, the TCRdb table keeps only in-frame clones and is missing some. The top ten clones hold roughly 7.1% of a sample with 110,000 or so clones, around 88% of them seen once. The starting material was peripheral blood, obtained 28 days after the second AZD1222 dose. These TCRs come from an adult who received the AZD1222 COVID-19 vaccine. CDR3s include the opening cysteine and the closing phenylalanine or tryptophan. D genes are given only for firm matches. Clone size, where shown, is once, few, many, or a class for clones that have expanded.

V gene: TRBV19
J gene: TRBJ1-1
D gene: NA
clone size: NA
CDR3 protein: CASKSTMNTEAFF
CDR3 DNA: TGTGCCAGTAAGTCAACAATGAACACTGAAGCTTTCTTT

V gene: TRBV11-3
J gene: TRBJ2-7
D gene: NA
clone size: NA
CDR3 protein: CASSRLDGYEQYF
CDR3 DNA: TGTGCCAGCAGCCGACTCGACGGCTACGAGCAGTACTTC

V gene: TRBV20-1
J gene: TRBJ1-6
D gene: NA
clone size: once
CDR3 protein: CSASNSNSPLHF
CDR3 DNA: TGCAGTGCTAGTAACAGCAATTCACCCCTCCACTTT

V gene: TRBV28
J gene: TRBJ2-3
D gene: NA
clone size: NA
CDR3 protein: CASTTPPADTQYF
CDR3 DNA: TGTGCCAGCACTACCCCTCCAGCAGATACGCAGTATTTT

V gene: TRBV19
J gene: TRBJ2-1
D gene: NA
clone size: NA
CDR3 protein: CASSKKGSSYNEQFF
CDR3 DNA: TGTGCCAGTAGTAAAAAGGGGAGCTCCTACAATGAGCAGTTCTTC

V gene: TRBV7-2
J gene: TRBJ2-3
D gene: TRBD2
clone size: NA
CDR3 protein: CASSLGGGNTDTQYF
CDR3 DNA: TGTGCCAGCAGCTTAGGGGGGGGGAACACAGATACGCAGTATTTT

V gene: TRBV11-3
J gene: TRBJ2-7
D gene: TRBD1
clone size: few
CDR3 protein: CASSSRTGLSTRSYEQYF
CDR3 DNA: TGTGCCAGCAGCTCACGGACAGGGCTGAGTACACGCTCCTACGAGCAGTACTTC

V gene: TRBV7-4
J gene: TRBJ2-7
D gene: TRBD2
clone size: NA
CDR3 protein: CASSSGLAGGISYEQYF
CDR3 DNA: TGTGCCAGCAGCTCGGGACTAGCGGGGGGGATTTCCTACGAGCAGTACTTC

V gene: TRBV27
J gene: TRBJ2-7
D gene: TRBD2
clone size: few
CDR3 protein: CASSLLGLDYEQYF
CDR3 DNA: TGTGCCAGCAGTTTACTGGGACTAGACTACGAGCAGTACTTC

V gene: TRBV4-1
J gene: TRBJ2-2
D gene: NA
clone size: NA
CDR3 protein: CASSQAPPRELFF
CDR3 DNA: TGCGCCAGCAGCCAAGCGCCTCCGAGGGAGCTGTTTTTT

V gene: TRBV6-1
J gene: TRBJ2-7
D gene: NA
clone size: NA
CDR3 protein: CASSEGIGGYEQYF
CDR3 DNA: TGTGCCAGCAGTGAAGGTATAGGGGGGTACGAGCAGTACTTC

V gene: TRBV5-1
J gene: TRBJ2-7
D gene: NA
clone size: NA
CDR3 protein: CASSMTVGTYEQYF
CDR3 DNA: TGCGCCAGCAGCATGACAGTGGGTACCTACGAGCAGTACTTC

V gene: TRBV14
J gene: TRBJ2-4
D gene: TRBD1
clone size: once
CDR3 protein: CASSQVGTGKNIQYF
CDR3 DNA: TGTGCCAGCAGCCAAGTGGGGACAGGGAAAAACATTCAGTACTTC

V gene: TRBV6-5
J gene: TRBJ1-2
D gene: NA
clone size: NA
CDR3 protein: CASSYGGGRGYTF
CDR3 DNA: TGTGCCAGCAGTTACGGGGGAGGCAGGGGCTACACCTTC

V gene: TRBV7-2
J gene: TRBJ2-7
D gene: TRBD2
clone size: NA
CDR3 protein: CASAGRGGVNNEQYF
CDR3 DNA: TGTGCCAGCGCCGGTAGGGGAGGGGTCAATAACGAGCAGTACTTC

V gene: TRBV11-3
J gene: TRBJ2-7
D gene: TRBD1
clone size: large
CDR3 protein: CASSPLGRGRLEQYF
CDR3 DNA: TGTGCCAGCAGCCCATTGGGCAGGGGGCGTCTCGAGCAGTACTTC

V gene: TRBV4-3
J gene: TRBJ2-2
D gene: TRBD2
clone size: NA
CDR3 protein: CASSLAGANTGELFF
CDR3 DNA: TGCGCCAGCAGCCTGGCGGGGGCGAACACCGGGGAGCTGTTTTTT

V gene: TRBV6-2/TRBV6-3
J gene: TRBJ2-3
D gene: NA
clone size: NA
CDR3 protein: CASSFTFSDTQYF
CDR3 DNA: TGTGCCAGCAGTTTTACGTTCTCAGATACGCAGTATTTT

V gene: TRBV6-5
J gene: TRBJ1-5
D gene: NA
clone size: NA
CDR3 protein: CASSYGRNQPQHF
CDR3 DNA: TGTGCCAGCAGTTACGGGAGGAATCAGCCCCAGCATTTT

V gene: TRBV6-2/TRBV6-3
J gene: TRBJ2-7
D gene: NA
clone size: NA
CDR3 protein: CASSPRGTASYEQYF
CDR3 DNA: TGTGCCAGCAGTCCCCGCGGGACCGCTTCCTACGAGCAGTACTTC

V gene: TRBV6-6
J gene: TRBJ2-2
D gene: TRBD2
clone size: NA
CDR3 protein: CASSKGTSGTGELFF
CDR3 DNA: TGTGCCAGCAGTAAAGGGACTAGCGGAACCGGGGAGCTGTTTTTT

V gene: TRBV7-9
J gene: TRBJ1-2
D gene: NA
clone size: NA
CDR3 protein: CASSPLTNRYVYGYTF
CDR3 DNA: TGTGCCAGCAGCCCCCTGACCAATCGGTACGTCTATGGCTACACCTTC

V gene: TRBV5-6
J gene: TRBJ2-4
D gene: NA
clone size: NA
CDR3 protein: CASSLEGVPQYF
CDR3 DNA: TGTGCCAGCAGCCTTGAAGGGGTTCCGCAGTACTTC

V gene: TRBV2
J gene: TRBJ1-4
D gene: TRBD1
clone size: NA
CDR3 protein: CASAGTGGEKLFF
CDR3 DNA: TGTGCCAGTGCCGGGACAGGGGGCGAAAAACTGTTTTTT

V gene: TRBV7-2
J gene: TRBJ2-3
D gene: TRBD2
clone size: NA
CDR3 protein: CASSLVGTSVGTDTQYF
CDR3 DNA: TGTGCCAGCAGCTTAGTAGGGACTAGCGTGGGCACAGATACGCAGTATTTT

V gene: TRBV18
J gene: TRBJ2-3
D gene: NA
clone size: NA
CDR3 protein: CASSRGGPPDTQYF
CDR3 DNA: TGTGCCAGCTCACGCGGGGGCCCGCCGGATACGCAGTATTTT

V gene: TRBV18
J gene: TRBJ2-5
D gene: TRBD2
clone size: NA
CDR3 protein: CASSPTSGSFQETQYF
CDR3 DNA: TGTGCCAGCTCACCGACTAGCGGGAGCTTCCAAGAGACCCAGTACTTC

V gene: TRBV18
J gene: TRBJ2-5
D gene: NA
clone size: few
CDR3 protein: CASSPTSRSTKIQETQYF
CDR3 DNA: TGTGCCAGCTCACCGACGTCGAGGAGTACGAAAATCCAAGAGACCCAGTACTTC

V gene: TRBV19
J gene: TRBJ1-3
D gene: TRBD1
clone size: NA
CDR3 protein: CASSIVAGTVSGNTIYF
CDR3 DNA: TGTGCCAGTAGTATAGTTGCCGGGACAGTCTCTGGAAACACCATATATTTT

V gene: TRBV5-1
J gene: TRBJ1-2
D gene: NA
clone size: NA
CDR3 protein: CASSVNPDTHYGYTF
CDR3 DNA: TGCGCCAGCAGCGTAAACCCGGACACACACTATGGCTACACCTTC

V gene: TRBV28
J gene: TRBJ1-3
D gene: TRBD1
clone size: NA
CDR3 protein: CASRRQGPGNTIYF
CDR3 DNA: TGTGCCAGCAGGCGACAGGGGCCCGGAAACACCATATATTTT

V gene: TRBV29-1
J gene: TRBJ1-1
D gene: NA
clone size: NA
CDR3 protein: CSVEDEAEAFF
CDR3 DNA: TGCAGCGTTGAAGACGAGGCTGAAGCTTTCTTT

V gene: TRBV5-1
J gene: TRBJ2-7
D gene: TRBD1
clone size: NA
CDR3 protein: CASSSQGVYEQYF
CDR3 DNA: TGCGCCAGCAGCTCACAGGGGGTCTACGAGCAGTACTTC

V gene: TRBV5-4
J gene: TRBJ2-2
D gene: TRBD1
clone size: NA
CDR3 protein: CASSHRGTGWNTGELFF
CDR3 DNA: TGTGCCAGCAGCCATCGTGGGACAGGGTGGAACACCGGGGAGCTGTTTTTT

V gene: TRBV6-2/TRBV6-3
J gene: TRBJ2-3
D gene: TRBD2
clone size: NA
CDR3 protein: CASSLAGTTDTQYF
CDR3 DNA: TGTGCCAGCAGCCTAGCGGGTACCACAGATACGCAGTATTTT

V gene: TRBV5-6
J gene: TRBJ2-7
D gene: TRBD1
clone size: NA
CDR3 protein: CASSQIHRDRLGEQYF
CDR3 DNA: TGTGCCAGCAGCCAAATTCACCGGGACAGGTTAGGCGAGCAGTACTTC

V gene: TRBV6-2/TRBV6-3
J gene: TRBJ2-7
D gene: TRBD2
clone size: once
CDR3 protein: CASSYVSRLAGHEQYF
CDR3 DNA: TGTGCCAGCAGTTACGTTTCGAGACTAGCGGGCCACGAGCAGTACTTC

V gene: TRBV7-9
J gene: TRBJ1-4
D gene: NA
clone size: NA
CDR3 protein: CASSPWAATNEKLFF
CDR3 DNA: TGTGCCAGCAGCCCCTGGGCGGCAACTAATGAAAAACTGTTTTTT

V gene: TRBV9
J gene: TRBJ2-7
D gene: NA
clone size: NA
CDR3 protein: CASSAGIGAYEQYF
CDR3 DNA: TGTGCCAGCAGCGCAGGGATAGGGGCCTACGAGCAGTACTTC

V gene: TRBV18
J gene: TRBJ2-3
D gene: TRBD1
clone size: NA
CDR3 protein: CASSPPWDRFSTDTQYF
CDR3 DNA: TGTGCCAGCTCACCCCCTTGGGACAGGTTTAGCACAGATACGCAGTATTTT

V gene: TRBV9
J gene: TRBJ2-1
D gene: NA
clone size: NA
CDR3 protein: CASSVSGLAYNEQFF
CDR3 DNA: TGTGCCAGCAGCGTGAGCGGGCTAGCCTACAATGAGCAGTTCTTC

V gene: TRBV7-2
J gene: TRBJ2-1
D gene: TRBD2
clone size: NA
CDR3 protein: CASSHTGTSGVKSYNEQFF
CDR3 DNA: TGTGCCAGCAGCCATACCGGGACTAGCGGGGTTAAATCCTACAATGAGCAGTTCTTC

V gene: TRBV25-1
J gene: TRBJ1-4
D gene: NA
clone size: NA
CDR3 protein: CASSESGAGGDEKLFF
CDR3 DNA: TGTGCCAGCAGTGAATCTGGGGCGGGGGGCGATGAAAAACTGTTTTTT

V gene: TRBV18
J gene: TRBJ1-1
D gene: TRBD1
clone size: NA
CDR3 protein: CASSPLDRGTEAFF
CDR3 DNA: TGTGCCAGCTCACCCCTAGACAGGGGCACTGAAGCTTTCTTT

V gene: TRBV15
J gene: TRBJ2-7
D gene: NA
clone size: NA
CDR3 protein: CATSIRADHYEQYF
CDR3 DNA: TGTGCCACCAGCATTCGGGCAGATCACTACGAGCAGTACTTC

V gene: TRBV3-1/TRBV3-2
J gene: TRBJ2-2
D gene: NA
clone size: NA
CDR3 protein: CASSQGSGELFF
CDR3 DNA: TGTGCCAGCAGCCAAGGTAGTGGGGAACTGTTTTTT

V gene: TRBV11-2
J gene: TRBJ1-1
D gene: NA
clone size: NA
CDR3 protein: CASSLSGRMNTEAFF
CDR3 DNA: TGTGCCAGCAGCTTAAGTGGTCGGATGAACACTGAAGCTTTCTTT

V gene: TRBV5-6
J gene: TRBJ2-1
D gene: NA
clone size: NA
CDR3 protein: CASSLVAGRGRKQFF
CDR3 DNA: TGTGCCAGCAGCTTGGTCGCGGGGCGGGGTCGAAAGCAGTTCTTC

V gene: TRBV19
J gene: TRBJ1-5
D gene: TRBD1
clone size: NA
CDR3 protein: CASTPRDRGSNQPQHF
CDR3 DNA: TGTGCCAGTACGCCCCGGGACAGAGGAAGCAATCAGCCCCAGCATTTT

V gene: TRBV11-3
J gene: TRBJ2-1
D gene: TRBD2
clone size: few
CDR3 protein: CASSSGGDRLDNEQFF
CDR3 DNA: TGTGCCAGCAGCTCCGGGGGGGATAGATTGGACAATGAGCAGTTCTTC

V gene: TRBV7-2
J gene: TRBJ2-3
D gene: NA
clone size: NA
CDR3 protein: CASSLIQGRTDTQYF
CDR3 DNA: TGTGCCAGCAGCCTTATACAGGGACGCACAGATACGCAGTATTTT

V gene: TRBV13
J gene: TRBJ1-6
D gene: NA
clone size: NA
CDR3 protein: CASSLSPNSPLHF
CDR3 DNA: TGTGCCAGCAGCTTGAGCCCCAATTCACCCCTCCACTTT